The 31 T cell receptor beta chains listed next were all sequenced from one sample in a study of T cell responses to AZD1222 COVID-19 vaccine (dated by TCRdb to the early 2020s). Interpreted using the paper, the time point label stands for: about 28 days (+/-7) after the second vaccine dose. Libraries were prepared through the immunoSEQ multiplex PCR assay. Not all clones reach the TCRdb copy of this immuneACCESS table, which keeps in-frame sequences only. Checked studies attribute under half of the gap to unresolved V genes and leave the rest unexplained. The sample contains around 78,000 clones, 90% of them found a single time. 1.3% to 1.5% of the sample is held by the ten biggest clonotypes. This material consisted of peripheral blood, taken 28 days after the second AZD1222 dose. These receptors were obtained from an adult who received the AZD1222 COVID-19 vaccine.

Written as DNA, the CDR3 is TGTGCCAGCAGCCACGGACCGAAGAACACTGAAGCTTTCTTT. Translating gives CASSHGPKNTEAFF. The rearrangement links TRBV7-9 to TRBJ1-1; D call uncertain. Germline V gene data show CDR1 as SEHNR and CDR2 as FQNEAQ (reference sequence). Between the trimmed V and J ends, which lost 5 bases and 1 base, there was a span of 11 bases. This CDR3 contains 14 residues.

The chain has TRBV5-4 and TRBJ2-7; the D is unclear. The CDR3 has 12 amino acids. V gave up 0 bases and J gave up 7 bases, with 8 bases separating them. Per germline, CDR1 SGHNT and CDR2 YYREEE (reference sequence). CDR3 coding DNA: TGTGCCAGCAGCTTGGTGGCCGGAGAGCAGTACTTC. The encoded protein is CASSLVAGEQYF.

The DNA of the CDR3 is TGCGCCAGCAGCCTCGGACAGGGCGAGCAGTACTTC. Its translation: CASSLGQGEQYF. The chain uses TRBV5-1 and TRBJ2-7, with 8 bases matching TRBD1. Per germline, CDR1 SGHRS and CDR2 YFSETQ. V was pared by 4 bases and J by 6 bases, with 3 bases of the junction left unmatched. The CDR3 spans 12 residues.

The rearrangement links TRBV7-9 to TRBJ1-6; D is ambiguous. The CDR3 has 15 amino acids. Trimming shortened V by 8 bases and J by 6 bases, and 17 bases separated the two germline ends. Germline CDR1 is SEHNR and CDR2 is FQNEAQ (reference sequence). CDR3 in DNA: TGTGCCAGCTCCCCAAACCCTCCTCCTAATTCACCCCTCCACTTT. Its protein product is CASSPNPPPNSPLHF.

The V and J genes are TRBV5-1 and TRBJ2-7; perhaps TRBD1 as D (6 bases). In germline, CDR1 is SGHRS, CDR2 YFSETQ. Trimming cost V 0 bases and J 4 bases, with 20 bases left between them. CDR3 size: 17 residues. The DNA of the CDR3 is TGCGCCAGCAGCTTGGCCCGCTTGACAGGCGTCATATACGAGCAGTACTTC. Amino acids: CASSLARLTGVIYEQYF. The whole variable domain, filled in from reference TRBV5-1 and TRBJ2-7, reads KAGVTQTPRYLIKTRGQQVTLSCSPISGHRSVSWYQQTPGQGLQFLFEYFSETQRNKGNFPGRFSGRQFSNSRSEMNVSTLELGDSALYLCASSLARLTGVIYEQYFGPGTRLTVT.

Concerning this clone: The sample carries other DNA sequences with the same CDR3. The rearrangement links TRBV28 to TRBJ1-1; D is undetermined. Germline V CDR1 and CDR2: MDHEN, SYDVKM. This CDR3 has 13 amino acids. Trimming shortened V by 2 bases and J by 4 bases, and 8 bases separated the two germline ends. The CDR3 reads CASSLPGTTEAFF. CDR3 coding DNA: TGTGCCAGCAGTTTACCCGGAACCACTGAAGCTTTCTTT. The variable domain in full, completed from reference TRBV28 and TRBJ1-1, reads DVKVTQSSRYLVKRTGEKVFLECVQDMDHENMFWYRQDPGLGLRLIYFSYDVKMKEKGDIPEGYSVSREKKERFSLILESASTNQTSMYLCASSLPGTTEAFFGQGTRLTVV.

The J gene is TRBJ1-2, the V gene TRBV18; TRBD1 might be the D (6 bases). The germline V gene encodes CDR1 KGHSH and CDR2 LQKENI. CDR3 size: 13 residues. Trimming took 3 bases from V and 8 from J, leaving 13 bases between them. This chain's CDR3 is CASSPYRVGGYTF. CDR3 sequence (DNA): TGTGCCAGCTCACCTTACAGGGTGGGCGGCTACACCTTC. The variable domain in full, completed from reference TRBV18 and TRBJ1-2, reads NAGVMQNPRHLVRRRGQEARLRCSPMKGHSHVYWYRQLPEEGLKFMVYLQKENIIDESGMPKERFSAEFPKEGPSILRIQQVVRGDSAAYFCASSPYRVGGYTFGSGTRLTVV.

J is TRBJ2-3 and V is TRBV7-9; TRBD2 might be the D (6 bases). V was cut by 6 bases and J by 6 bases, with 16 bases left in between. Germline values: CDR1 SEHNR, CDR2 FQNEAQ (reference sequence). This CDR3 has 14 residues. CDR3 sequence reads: CASRPGREVDTQYF. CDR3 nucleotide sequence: TGTGCCAGCAGACCCGGCAGGGAGGTGGATACGCAGTATTTT.

The CDR3 loop reads CASSARDSEKLFF. CDR3 nucleotide sequence: TGCGCCAGCAGCGCCCGGGACAGCGAAAAACTGTTTTTT. The rearrangement joins TRBV4-1 to TRBJ1-4; 7 bases are shared with TRBD1. The CDR3 covers 13 residues. Germline CDR1 is MGHRA and CDR2 is YSYEKL. V trimming: 5 bases; J trimming: 8 bases; junction bases outside the gene matches: 5.

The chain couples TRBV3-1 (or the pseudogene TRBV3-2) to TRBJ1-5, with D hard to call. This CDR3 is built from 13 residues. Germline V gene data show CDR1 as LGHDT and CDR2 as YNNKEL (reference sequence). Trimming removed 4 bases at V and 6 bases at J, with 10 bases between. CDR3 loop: CASSRLGGQPQHF. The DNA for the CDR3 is TGTGCCAGCAGCCGCCTGGGTGGTCAGCCCCAGCATTTT.

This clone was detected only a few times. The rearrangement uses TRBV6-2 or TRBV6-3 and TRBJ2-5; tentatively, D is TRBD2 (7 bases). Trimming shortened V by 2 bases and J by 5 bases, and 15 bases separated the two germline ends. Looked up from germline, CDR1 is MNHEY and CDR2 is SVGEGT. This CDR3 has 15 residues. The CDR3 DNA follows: TGTGCCAGCAGTTACGGGGGGGCGGGTTCGGAGACCCAGTACTTC. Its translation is CASSYGGAGSETQYF.

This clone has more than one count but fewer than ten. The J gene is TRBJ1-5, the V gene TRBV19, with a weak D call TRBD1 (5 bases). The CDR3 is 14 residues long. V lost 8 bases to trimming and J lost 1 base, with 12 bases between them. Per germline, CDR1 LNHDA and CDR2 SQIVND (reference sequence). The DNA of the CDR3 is TGTGCCAGTCAAAGGTCAGGGAGCAATCAGCCCCAGCATTTT. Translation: CASQRSGSNQPQHF. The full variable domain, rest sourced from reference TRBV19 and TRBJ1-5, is DGGITQSPKYLFRKEGQNVTLSCEQNLNHDAMYWYRQDPGQGLRLIYYSQIVNDFQKGDIAEGYSVSREKKESFPLTVTSAQKNPTAFYLCASQRSGSNQPQHFGDGTRLSIL.

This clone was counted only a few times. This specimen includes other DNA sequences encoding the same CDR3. The CDR3 bases are TGTGCCAGCAGCTCCACTAGCGGGGGGGCCGGAGAGACCCAGTACTTC. Translation: CASSSTSGGAGETQYF. The V call is TRBV7-2, the J call TRBJ2-5; 13 positions agree with TRBD2. Losses at the gene ends were 4 bases for V and 4 bases for J; bases not matched to a gene: 6. Germline V gives CDR1 SGHTA, CDR2 FQGNSA. CDR3 length equals 16 residues.

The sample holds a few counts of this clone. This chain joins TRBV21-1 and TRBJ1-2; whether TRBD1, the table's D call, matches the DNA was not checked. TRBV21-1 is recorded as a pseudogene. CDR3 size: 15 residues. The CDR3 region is CASSKGGTGGGGYTF. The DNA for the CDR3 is TGTGCCAGCAGCAAAGGCGGTACAGGGGGCGGTGGCTACACCTTC.

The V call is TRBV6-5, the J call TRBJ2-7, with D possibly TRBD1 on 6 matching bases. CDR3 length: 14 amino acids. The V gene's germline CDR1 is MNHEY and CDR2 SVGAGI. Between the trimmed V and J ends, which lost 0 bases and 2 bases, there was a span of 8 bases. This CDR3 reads CASSYSGQTYEQYF. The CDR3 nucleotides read TGTGCCAGCAGTTACTCGGGACAAACCTACGAGCAGTACTTC.

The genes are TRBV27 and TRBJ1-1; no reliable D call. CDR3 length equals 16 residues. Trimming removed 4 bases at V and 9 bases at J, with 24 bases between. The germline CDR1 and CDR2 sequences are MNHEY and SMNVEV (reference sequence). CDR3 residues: CASSSTYSDRSYQAFF. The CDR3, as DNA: TGTGCCAGCAGTTCGACATACTCCGACCGGAGTTATCAAGCTTTCTTT.

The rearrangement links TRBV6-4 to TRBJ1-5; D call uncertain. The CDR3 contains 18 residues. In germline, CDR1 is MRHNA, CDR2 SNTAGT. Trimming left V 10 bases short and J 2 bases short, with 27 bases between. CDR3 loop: CANLGALAACDGNQPQHF. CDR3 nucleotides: TGTGCCAACCTTGGAGCGCTGGCTGCCTGCGATGGCAATCAGCCCCAGCATTTT.

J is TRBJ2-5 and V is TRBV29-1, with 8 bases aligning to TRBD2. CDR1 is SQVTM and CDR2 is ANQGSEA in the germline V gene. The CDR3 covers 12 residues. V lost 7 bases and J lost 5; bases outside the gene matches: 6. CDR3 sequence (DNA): TGCAGCGACGGGACTAGGTTGGAGACCCAGTACTTC. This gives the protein CSDGTRLETQYF.

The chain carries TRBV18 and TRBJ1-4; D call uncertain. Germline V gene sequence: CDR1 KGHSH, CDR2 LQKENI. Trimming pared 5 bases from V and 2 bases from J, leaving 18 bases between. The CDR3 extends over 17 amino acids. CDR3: CASSMFPPSVTNEKLFF. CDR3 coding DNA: TGTGCCAGCTCAATGTTCCCCCCGTCCGTGACTAATGAAAAACTGTTTTTT.

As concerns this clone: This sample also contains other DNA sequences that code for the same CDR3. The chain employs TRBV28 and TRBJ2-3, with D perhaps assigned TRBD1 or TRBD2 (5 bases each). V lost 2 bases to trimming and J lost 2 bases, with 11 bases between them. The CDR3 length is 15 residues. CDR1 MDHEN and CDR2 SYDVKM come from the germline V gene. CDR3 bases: TGTGCCAGCAGTTTACCAGGGAGCCTCACAGATACGCAGTATTTT. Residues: CASSLPGSLTDTQYF.

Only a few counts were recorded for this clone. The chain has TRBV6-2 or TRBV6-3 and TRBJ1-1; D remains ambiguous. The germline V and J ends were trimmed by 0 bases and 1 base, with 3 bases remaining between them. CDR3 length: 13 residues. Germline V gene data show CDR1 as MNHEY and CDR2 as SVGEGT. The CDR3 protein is CASSYSENTEAFF. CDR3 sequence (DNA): TGTGCCAGCAGTTACTCAGAGAACACTGAAGCTTTCTTT.

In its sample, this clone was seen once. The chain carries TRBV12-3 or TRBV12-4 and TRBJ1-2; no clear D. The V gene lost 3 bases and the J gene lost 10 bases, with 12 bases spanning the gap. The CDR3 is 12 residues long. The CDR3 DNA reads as TGTGCCAGCAGTTTCGATATTTCCCTCTACACCTTC. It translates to CASSFDISLYTF.

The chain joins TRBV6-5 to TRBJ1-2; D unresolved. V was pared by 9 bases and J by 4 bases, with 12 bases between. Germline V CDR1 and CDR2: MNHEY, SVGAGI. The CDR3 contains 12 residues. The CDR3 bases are TGTGCCAGTCACAACGCCCCCTATGGCTACACCTTC. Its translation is CASHNAPYGYTF.

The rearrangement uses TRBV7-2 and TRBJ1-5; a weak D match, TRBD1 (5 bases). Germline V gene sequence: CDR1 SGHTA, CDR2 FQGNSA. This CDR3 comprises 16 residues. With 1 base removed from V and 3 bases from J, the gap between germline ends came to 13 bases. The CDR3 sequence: CASSLGERQYNQPQHF. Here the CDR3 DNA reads TGTGCCAGCAGCTTAGGGGAGAGACAGTACAATCAGCCCCAGCATTTT.

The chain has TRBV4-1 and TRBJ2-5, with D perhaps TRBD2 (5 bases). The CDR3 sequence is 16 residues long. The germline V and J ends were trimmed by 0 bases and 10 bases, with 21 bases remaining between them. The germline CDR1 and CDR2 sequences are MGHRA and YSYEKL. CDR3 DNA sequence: TGCGCCAGCAGCCAAGATGAGGGCTCCGGGCGGAGGAGCCAGTACTTC. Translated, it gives CASSQDEGSGRRSQYF.

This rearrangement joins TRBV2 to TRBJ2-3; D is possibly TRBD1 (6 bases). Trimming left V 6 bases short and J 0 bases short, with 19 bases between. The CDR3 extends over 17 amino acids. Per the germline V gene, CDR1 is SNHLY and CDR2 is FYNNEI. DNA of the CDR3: TGTGCCAGCAGCCCCCCCAGAACAGGGTGGAGCACAGATACGCAGTATTTT. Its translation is CASSPPRTGWSTDTQYF. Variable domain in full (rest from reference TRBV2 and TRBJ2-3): EPEVTQTPSHQVTQMGQEVILRCVPISNHLYFYWYRQILGQKVEFLVSFYNNEISEKSEIFDDQFSVERPDGSNFTLKIRSTKLEDSAMYFCASSPPRTGWSTDTQYFGPGTRLTVL.

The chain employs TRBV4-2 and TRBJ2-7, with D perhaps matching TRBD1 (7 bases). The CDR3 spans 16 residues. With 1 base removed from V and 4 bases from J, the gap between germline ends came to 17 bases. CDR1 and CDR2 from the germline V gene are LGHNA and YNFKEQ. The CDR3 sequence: CASSQVGGAGGYEQYF. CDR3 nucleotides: TGTGCCAGCAGCCAAGTGGGGGGCGCAGGGGGGTACGAGCAGTACTTC.

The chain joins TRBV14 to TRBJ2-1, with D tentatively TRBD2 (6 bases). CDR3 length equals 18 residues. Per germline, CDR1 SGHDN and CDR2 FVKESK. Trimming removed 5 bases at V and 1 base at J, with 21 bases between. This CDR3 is CASSGPLGRGRSYNEQFF. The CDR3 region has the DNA TGTGCCAGCAGCGGGCCTTTAGGGCGGGGACGGTCCTACAATGAGCAGTTCTTC.

CDR3 sequence: CASSLAHGGIYGYTF. For the CDR3, the DNA is TGTGCCAGCAGCTTAGCGCACGGCGGAATCTATGGCTACACCTTC. The chain uses TRBV7-2 and TRBJ1-2; D remains unclear. The CDR3 sequence is 15 residues long. The V gene lost 0 bases and the J gene lost 4 bases, with 12 bases spanning the gap. The germline CDR1 and CDR2 sequences are SGHTA and FQGNSA.

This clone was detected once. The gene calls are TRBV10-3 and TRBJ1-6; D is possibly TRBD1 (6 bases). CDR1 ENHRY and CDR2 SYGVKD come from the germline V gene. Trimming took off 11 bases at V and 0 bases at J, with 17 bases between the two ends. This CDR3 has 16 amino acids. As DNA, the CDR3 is TGTGCCGTGAGAGGGGGGTTAAGCTCCTATAATTCACCCCTCCACTTT. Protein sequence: CAVRGGLSSYNSPLHF.

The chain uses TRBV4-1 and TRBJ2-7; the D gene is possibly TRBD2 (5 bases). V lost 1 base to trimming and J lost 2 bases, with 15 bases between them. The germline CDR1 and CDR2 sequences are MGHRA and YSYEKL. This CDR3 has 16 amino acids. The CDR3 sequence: CASSQGVPAGAYEQYF. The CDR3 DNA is TGCGCCAGCAGCCAAGGCGTCCCCGCGGGCGCCTACGAGCAGTACTTC.